Shown below are 22 T cell receptor beta chains from a single sample sequenced in a study of T-cell memory formation after mild COVID-19. MiXCR was run by TCRdb on the 5' RACE reads, yielding one entry per CDR3 protein. The sample lists approximately 50,000 distinct CDR3 sequences, around 12% seen once, with approximately 23% in the top ten. The sample consisted of PBMCs or a T cell subset sorted from them (not recorded which). These receptors were taken from a man aged 18 to 29 who had mild COVID-19 (a few samples of this study predate the infection). Cell type and time point are not known.

V is TRBV10-3 and J is TRBJ1-2; D unresolved. Germline lookup yields CDR1 ENHRY and CDR2 SYGVKD. V was cut by 0 bases and J by 7 bases, with 12 bases left in between. This CDR3 spans 14 amino acids. The CDR3 DNA is TGTGCCATCAGTGAGTCAAAGGAGGCGGGTGGCTACACCTTC. Translation: CAISESKEAGGYTF.

This clonotype was seen many times. The gene calls are TRBV7-9 and TRBJ2-1; possibly TRBD2 for D (6 bases). Trimming took off 6 bases at V and 4 bases at J, with 10 bases between the two ends. Germline lookup yields CDR1 SEHNR and CDR2 FQNEAQ (reference sequence). CDR3 size: 13 residues. The CDR3 DNA follows: TGTGCCAGCAGTCCGGAGGGGTACAATGAGCAGTTCTTC. It encodes CASSPEGYNEQFF.

This clonotype was detected a few times. The chain uses TRBV7-2 and TRBJ2-7; possibly TRBD2 for D (7 bases). V lost 3 bases and J lost 2, with 11 bases in between. CDR3 length equals 14 residues. The germline V gene has CDR1 SGHTA and CDR2 FQGNSA. CDR3 protein: CASSFLGGAYEQYF. In DNA form, the CDR3 reads TGTGCCAGCAGCTTTCTAGGGGGGGCCTACGAGCAGTACTTC.

This clonotype was found a few times. V and J are TRBV6-2 or TRBV6-3 and TRBJ2-7; TRBD2 aligns across 7 bases. This CDR3 spans 17 amino acids. The V gene end was trimmed by 3 bases and the J gene end by 1 base; junction bases not matched to a gene: 12. The germline gives CDR1 MNHEY, CDR2 SVGEGT. Here the CDR3 reads CASSYMASGRFSYEQYV. DNA of the CDR3: TGTGCCAGCAGTTATATGGCTAGCGGACGATTTTCCTACGAGCAGTACGTC.

This clonotype showed up just a few times. The V gene is TRBV5-1, the J gene TRBJ2-3; 9 bases fit TRBD2. This CDR3 is 18 amino acids long. Trimming took 7 bases from V and 5 from J; bases not matched to a gene: 20. CDR1 SGHRS and CDR2 YFSETQ come from the germline V gene. CDR3 sequence: CASGLWSSSGGKEDTQYF. In DNA form, the CDR3 reads TGCGCCAGCGGGCTATGGTCTAGTAGCGGGGGTAAAGAAGATACGCAGTATTTT.

This clonotype was counted ten times or more. The chain joins TRBV9 to TRBJ2-3, with TRBD2 identical over 12 bases. CDR1 and CDR2 (germline): SGDLS, YYNGEE. With 0 bases clipped from V and 5 bases from J, the junction kept 4 bases outside the gene matches. This CDR3 is built from 16 residues. The CDR3: CASSVARLAGEDTQYF. The DNA for the CDR3 is TGTGCCAGCAGCGTAGCGAGACTAGCGGGAGAAGATACGCAGTATTTT.

The chain is built from TRBV6-5 and TRBJ2-1; D might be TRBD1 or TRBD2, each matching 5 bases. Germline lookup yields CDR1 MNHEY and CDR2 SVGAGI. The CDR3 contains 14 residues. The V end was cut by 8 bases, the J end by 2 bases, with 13 bases between. CDR3 loop: CASARDAAYNEQFF. CDR3 coding DNA: TGTGCCAGCGCCCGGGACGCCGCCTACAATGAGCAGTTCTTC.

This clonotype is judged medium-sized (0.01 to 0.1%). The chain carries TRBV4-2 and TRBJ1-6; the D gene is possibly TRBD1 (5 bases). The V end lost 3 bases, the J end lost 4 bases, and 10 bases lay between the germline ends. The CDR3 sequence is 15 residues long. Germline CDR1 is LGHNA and CDR2 is YNFKEQ. The CDR3 region is CASSHTSGYNSPLHF. The CDR3 DNA reads TGTGCCAGCAGCCACACCTCAGGGTATAATTCACCCCTCCACTTT.

This clonotype was picked up a small number of times. The CDR3 loop is CASSPEGEPAETEAFF. Written as DNA, the CDR3 is TGTGCCAGCAGCCCGGAGGGGGAGCCGGCGGAAACTGAAGCTTTCTTT. The V call is TRBV9, the J call TRBJ1-1; D is possibly TRBD1 (6 bases). The CDR3 covers 16 residues. CDR1 and CDR2 from the germline V gene are SGDLS and YYNGEE. The V and J ends lost 4 bases and 5 bases respectively, with 21 bases between them. The complete variable domain, with remaining parts taken from reference TRBV9 and TRBJ1-1, reads DSGVTQTPKHLITATGQRVTLRCSPRSGDLSVYWYQQSLDQGLQFLIQYYNGEERAKGNILERFSAQQFPDLHSELNLSSLELGDSALYFCASSPEGEPAETEAFFGQGTRLTVV.

This clonotype was counted only a few times. The genes are TRBV10-2 and TRBJ2-7; weak D call: TRBD1 (6 bases). The CDR3 contains 13 residues. Trimming pared 6 bases from V and 1 base from J, leaving 10 bases between. Germline CDR1 is WSHSY and CDR2 is SAAADI. CDR3 region: CASRQGRSYEQYV. In nucleotides, the CDR3 is TGCGCCAGCAGGCAGGGGAGATCCTACGAGCAGTACGTC.

This rearrangement joins TRBV5-1 to TRBJ2-1; 8 nucleotides line up with TRBD2. CDR3 length: 16 amino acids. The germline gives CDR1 SGHRS, CDR2 YFSETQ. V trimming: 4 bases; J trimming: 0 bases; junction bases outside the gene matches: 6. CDR3 in amino acids: CASSPGGVPSYNEQFF. CDR3 nucleotide sequence: TGCGCCAGCAGCCCCGGGGGGGTCCCCTCCTACAATGAGCAGTTCTTC.

This clonotype showed up just a few times. The CDR3 region is CAGGSGGGSYEQYF. The CDR3 DNA is TGTGCCGGGGGATCCGGGGGCGGTTCCTACGAGCAGTACTTC. J is TRBJ2-7 and V is TRBV21-1; TRBD1 was called by the table and not checked on the DNA. TRBV21-1 is termed a pseudogene. The CDR3 extends over 14 amino acids.

In this sample, this clonotype turned up a few times. The chain recombines TRBV4-2 with TRBJ1-2; D is ambiguous. V was shortened by 1 base and J by 4 bases, with 22 bases between the two germline ends. The CDR3 totals 18 residues. CDR1 LGHNA and CDR2 YNFKEQ come from the germline V gene. This CDR3 reads CASSQVPPGSSFPYGYTF. CDR3 in DNA: TGTGCCAGCAGCCAAGTACCTCCGGGCAGCAGCTTCCCCTATGGCTACACCTTC.

This clonotype appeared many times. This chain links TRBV4-1 with TRBJ2-7, with TRBD1 identical over 7 bases. The CDR3 is 13 residues long. CDR1 and CDR2 from the germline V gene are MGHRA and YSYEKL. The J segment lost 3 bases and the V segment lost 4 bases, leaving 3 bases of the junction unmatched. The CDR3 DNA is TGCGCCAGCAGCCCTTGGGACAGCTACGAGCAGTACTTC. This sequence encodes CASSPWDSYEQYF.

The table lists this clonotype with many counts. This chain joins TRBV4-1 and TRBJ1-2; D remains unclear. Germline-derived CDR1 and CDR2 are MGHRA and YSYEKL. The CDR3 sequence is 15 residues long. The V and J ends lost 4 bases and 7 bases respectively, with 19 bases between them. Written as DNA, the CDR3 is TGCGCCAGCAGCCGCCCGGGAGAGGGTCTCTTTGGCTACACCTTC. Protein sequence: CASSRPGEGLFGYTF.

The V gene is TRBV28, the J gene TRBJ1-2; TRBD1 might be the D (5 bases). CDR3 length: 14 residues. Looked up from germline, CDR1 is MDHEN and CDR2 is SYDVKM. Trimming left V 6 bases short and J 7 bases short, with 18 bases between. The CDR3 sequence is CASSAPAGERGYTF. The CDR3 DNA reads TGTGCCAGCAGCGCCCCGGCGGGGGAACGTGGCTACACCTTC.

This clonotype was observed many times. The gene calls are TRBV9 and TRBJ2-3, with TRBD2 matching over 11 bases. The V gene's germline CDR1 is SGDLS and CDR2 YYNGEE. With 0 bases clipped from V and 4 bases from J, the junction kept 7 bases outside the gene matches. The CDR3 has 17 residues. In nucleotides, the CDR3 is TGTGCCAGCAGCGTAGCGGGTAGCGGGGGGGCCGCAGATACGCAGTATTTT. It is translated as CASSVAGSGGAADTQYF.

This clonotype was recorded a few times. The chain recombines TRBV20-1 with TRBJ2-3, with D possibly called TRBD1 or TRBD2 (5 bases each). This CDR3 has 13 residues. Germline loops: CDR1 DFQATT, CDR2 SNEGSKA (reference sequence). The V end lost 0 bases, the J end lost 6 bases, and 10 bases lay between the germline ends. The CDR3 region is CSARDLGEDTQYF. CDR3 bases: TGCAGTGCTAGAGATTTGGGGGAGGATACGCAGTATTTT.

This clonotype was recorded at least ten times. The rearrangement joins TRBV12-3 or TRBV12-4 to TRBJ1-1; a possible D gene is TRBD1 (6 bases). This CDR3 has 13 amino acids. V shed 6 bases and J shed 1 base, with 9 bases lying between them. The CDR3 sequence is CASSPTGNTEAFF. In nucleotides, the CDR3 is TGTGCCAGCAGCCCGACAGGGAACACTGAAGCTTTCTTT.

This sequence joins TRBV29-1 and TRBJ1-1; possibly TRBD1 for D (5 bases). This CDR3 contains 12 residues. V was cut by 4 bases and J by 3 bases, with 9 bases left in between. Germline CDR1 is SQVTM and CDR2 is ANQGSEA. The CDR3 here is CSVGGMYTEAFF. CDR3 DNA: TGCAGCGTTGGGGGGATGTACACTGAAGCTTTCTTT.

In its sample, this clonotype was seen many times. The rearrangement uses TRBV6-2 or TRBV6-3 and TRBJ2-5; 10 nucleotides align to TRBD2. Unmatched junction bases numbered 1, after V lost 5 bases and J lost 1 base. Germline CDR1 reads MNHEY; CDR2 reads SVGEGT. The CDR3 extends over 14 amino acids. The CDR3 protein is CASSPSGGQETQYF. Here the CDR3 DNA reads TGTGCCAGCAGTCCTAGCGGGGGCCAAGAGACCCAGTACTTC.

The table lists this clonotype with a count of one. The chain joins TRBV7-2 to TRBJ2-1; D is perhaps TRBD1 (5 bases). The V gene's germline CDR1 is SGHTA and CDR2 FQGNSA. The V gene lost 4 bases and the J gene lost 0 bases, with 13 bases spanning the gap. This CDR3 has 16 amino acids. CDR3 coding DNA: TGTGCCAGCAGCTCCTCGCAGGGCTACTCCTACAATGAGCAGTTCTTC. It translates to CASSSSQGYSYNEQFF.